This is a list of T cell receptor beta chains from one sample in a study of blood T cell repertoires in COVID-19. Clones were read by immunoSEQ multiplex PCR, and TCRdb kept only the in-frame ones, dropping some. Of around 25,000 clones in the sample, under 85% were seen once. Sequencing used peripheral blood. These receptors were obtained from a man aged 50-60 years with COVID-19, enrolled during active disease. The CDR3 runs from the conserved cysteine through the conserved F or W. The order of the fields is V gene, clone size, J gene, D gene, CDR3 DNA, CDR3 protein. D genes are given only for firm matches. For some rows the clone size is stated as once, few or many, or as a class when expanded; others skip it.

V: TRBV5-8; size: .; J: TRBJ1-4; D: TRBD1; DNA: TGTGCCAGCATGAAAGGGACAGCTAATGAAAAACTGTTTTTT; CDR3: CASMKGTANEKLFF
V: TRBV6-5; size: .; J: TRBJ2-2; D: .; DNA: TGTGCCAGCCGGCCCCCCCGGGGAAGGGCCGGGGAGCTGTTTTTT; CDR3: CASRPPRGRAGELFF
V: TRBV6-5; size: .; J: TRBJ2-5; D: TRBD2; DNA: TGTGCCAGCAGTTGGAGCGGGGGCCCCGAGGAGACCCAGTACTTC; CDR3: CASSWSGGPEETQYF
V: TRBV30; size: .; J: TRBJ2-1; D: .; DNA: TGTGCCTTCTCTCAGGGGAACCGGTACAATGAGCAGTTCTTC; CDR3: CAFSQGNRYNEQFF
V: TRBV11-2; size: .; J: TRBJ2-7; D: TRBD2; DNA: TGTGCCAGCAGCTTAGAGGCGGGGGGGAGTCGCGAGCAGTACTTC; CDR3: CASSLEAGGSREQYF
V: TRBV7-2; size: .; J: TRBJ2-3; D: TRBD2; DNA: TGTGCCAGCAGCTTAGAACTAGCGGGGGAGCAGTATTTT; CDR3: CASSLELAGEQYF
V: TRBV6-5; size: .; J: TRBJ1-5; D: .; DNA: TGTGCCAGCAGTTACTCGGCAGGGGCCGATCAGCCCCAGCATTTT; CDR3: CASSYSAGADQPQHF
V: TRBV30; size: .; J: TRBJ1-3; D: .; DNA: TGTGCCTGGAGTGTATCCTTAGGGGGCTCTGGAAACACCATATATTTT; CDR3: CAWSVSLGGSGNTIYF
V: TRBV19; size: .; J: TRBJ2-1; D: .; DNA: TGTGCCAGTGGGACACTAGCGCTAAGCTCCTACAATGAGCAGTTCTTC; CDR3: CASGTLALSSYNEQFF
V: TRBV7-9; size: medium-sized; J: TRBJ2-3; D: TRBD2; DNA: TGTGCCAGCAGCCCCCCTTTCCGGGAGGCGAAAGATACGCAGTATTTT; CDR3: CASSPPFREAKDTQYF
V: TRBV6-1; size: .; J: TRBJ2-5; D: TRBD2; DNA: TGTGCCAGCAGTGAAGCGGGTTTGGGAGGGATAGAAGAGACCCAGTACTTC; CDR3: CASSEAGLGGIEETQYF
V: TRBV12-3/TRBV12-4; size: .; J: TRBJ2-3; D: .; DNA: TGTGCCAGCAGGGTCGTGAGTCCCGATACGCAGTATTTT; CDR3: CASRVVSPDTQYF
V: TRBV24-1; size: few; J: TRBJ2-1; D: TRBD2; DNA: TGTGCCACCAGTGATGTGACTAGCGGGCGACGCAGTGAGCAGTTCTTC; CDR3: CATSDVTSGRRSEQFF
V: TRBV11-3; size: .; J: TRBJ1-2; D: TRBD1; DNA: TGTGCCAGCAGCTCCGGACAGGGTTACTATGGCTACACCTTC; CDR3: CASSSGQGYYGYTF
V: TRBV29-1; size: .; J: TRBJ1-1; D: .; DNA: TGCAGCGTTGATAGGGGTGAGGGGGACGGCTACACTGAAGCTTTCTTT; CDR3: CSVDRGEGDGYTEAFF
V: TRBV6-5; size: .; J: TRBJ1-6; D: .; DNA: TGTGCCAGCAAGGCGGGGGTAGGTTCACCCCTCCACTTT; CDR3: CASKAGVGSPLHF
V: TRBV6-5; size: .; J: TRBJ1-1; D: .; DNA: TGTGCCAGCAGAGTCGGGGGGGCGAACACTGAAGCTTTCTTT; CDR3: CASRVGGANTEAFF
V: TRBV6-4; size: .; J: TRBJ1-1; D: .; DNA: TGTGCCAGCAGTGACCAAGCTAACACTGAAGCTTTCTTT; CDR3: CASSDQANTEAFF
V: TRBV28; size: .; J: TRBJ2-1; D: .; DNA: TGTGCCAGCAGTAGCGCGAGAGGGCAGTTCTTC; CDR3: CASSSARGQFF
V: TRBV15; size: .; J: TRBJ1-3; D: TRBD1; DNA: TGTGCCACCAGCCCGACAGGGGGAAACACCATATATTTT; CDR3: CATSPTGGNTIYF
V: TRBV11-2; size: .; J: TRBJ1-1; D: .; DNA: TGTGCCAGCAGACACTGGAAGGGGCAAAACACTGAAGCTTTCTTT; CDR3: CASRHWKGQNTEAFF
V: TRBV10-3; size: .; J: TRBJ2-2; D: .; DNA: TGTGCCATCAGTGGGGCAGAAAACACCGGGGAGCTGTTTTTT; CDR3: CAISGAENTGELFF
V: TRBV2; size: .; J: TRBJ2-1; D: TRBD2; DNA: TGTGCCAGCAGTGAATTAGGGAGCGGGGGGGGCAATGAGCAGTTCTTC; CDR3: CASSELGSGGGNEQFF
V: TRBV9; size: .; J: TRBJ1-1; D: .; DNA: TGTGCCAGCAGCGTAGACATGAACACTGAAGCTTTCTTT; CDR3: CASSVDMNTEAFF
V: TRBV11-2; size: .; J: TRBJ2-2; D: .; DNA: TGTGCCAGCAGCCTGACAGTTGGGAGGGAGCTGTTTTTT; CDR3: CASSLTVGRELFF
V: TRBV2; size: .; J: TRBJ1-2; D: .; DNA: TGTGCCAGCAGTTTAACGAACCGGGACACATATGGCTACACCTTC; CDR3: CASSLTNRDTYGYTF
V: TRBV2; size: .; J: TRBJ2-6; D: .; DNA: TGTGCCAGCAGTGAAGATCTCTCGTTTGGGGCCAACGTCCTGACTTTC; CDR3: CASSEDLSFGANVLTF
V: TRBV30; size: .; J: TRBJ1-5; D: .; DNA: TGTGCCTGGAGTGTAGGAGTTAGCAATCAGCCCCAGCATTTT; CDR3: CAWSVGVSNQPQHF
V: TRBV9; size: .; J: TRBJ1-6; D: .; DNA: TGTGCCAGCAGCGATGGACAGCGACTTTCACCCCTCCACTTT; CDR3: CASSDGQRLSPLHF
V: TRBV27; size: .; J: TRBJ1-2; D: TRBD1; DNA: TGTGCCAGCTCTGAGTCCGGGACAGGGGATGGCTACACCTTC; CDR3: CASSESGTGDGYTF
V: TRBV6-5; size: .; J: TRBJ1-2; D: TRBD1; DNA: TGTGCCAGCAGTTACCAGGGACAGGGGTACTATGGCTACACCTTC; CDR3: CASSYQGQGYYGYTF
V: TRBV2; size: .; J: TRBJ2-1; D: TRBD1; DNA: TGTGCCAGCAGTGAGGGGGACAGGGCCTACAATGAGCAGTTCTTC; CDR3: CASSEGDRAYNEQFF
V: TRBV28; size: .; J: TRBJ1-4; D: .; DNA: TGTGCCAGCAGTTTTGAAGGGAGCACTAATGAAAAACTGTTTTTT; CDR3: CASSFEGSTNEKLFF
V: TRBV27; size: .; J: TRBJ1-6; D: .; DNA: TGTGCCAGCAGTTTAGAGTTTAATTCACCCCTCCACTTT; CDR3: CASSLEFNSPLHF
V: TRBV6-4; size: once; J: TRBJ1-1; D: .; DNA: TGTGCCAGCAGTGACTCTAACAGGGCCACTGAAGCTTTCTTT; CDR3: CASSDSNRATEAFF
V: TRBV6-1; size: .; J: TRBJ2-1; D: .; DNA: TGTGCCAGCAGTGAATTCGCTAGCTACTACAATGAGCAGTTCTTC; CDR3: CASSEFASYYNEQFF
V: TRBV28; size: .; J: TRBJ2-7; D: .; DNA: TGTGCCAGCAAGATCTCCGGGAAAACCTACGAGCAGTACTTC; CDR3: CASKISGKTYEQYF
V: TRBV5-6; size: .; J: TRBJ2-2; D: .; DNA: TGTGCCAGCACCCCCCTAGCGACCGGAGGGAAGAGTGGCGGGGAGCTGTTTTTT; CDR3: CASTPLATGGKSGGELFF
V: TRBV5-1; size: .; J: TRBJ1-1; D: .; DNA: TGCGCCAGCAGCTTAGGGGGAAAAAACACTGAAGCTTTCTTT; CDR3: CASSLGGKNTEAFF
V: TRBV4-2; size: .; J: TRBJ2-7; D: TRBD1; DNA: TGTGCCAGCACTTTGGGACAGGGATCCTACGAGCAGTACTTC; CDR3: CASTLGQGSYEQYF
V: TRBV5-6; size: .; J: TRBJ2-1; D: TRBD2; DNA: TGTGCCAGCAGCAGGGAACTAGCGGGAAAGCTCTTC; CDR3: CASSRELAGKLF
V: TRBV5-6; size: .; J: TRBJ2-7; D: TRBD2; DNA: TGTGCCAGCAGCCGACTAGCTATCGTCTACGAGCAGTACTTC; CDR3: CASSRLAIVYEQYF
V: TRBV5-6; size: .; J: TRBJ1-1; D: .; DNA: TGTGCCAGCAGCTTGGGACAGACTGAAGCTTTCTTT; CDR3: CASSLGQTEAFF
V: TRBV5-1; size: .; J: TRBJ2-7; D: TRBD1; DNA: TGCGCCAGCAGCTTGGAACAGGGGAGCGACGAGCAGTACTTC; CDR3: CASSLEQGSDEQYF
V: TRBV3-1/TRBV3-2; size: .; J: TRBJ1-2; D: TRBD1; DNA: TGTGCCAGCAGTCGGGGGACAGCTTCTAACTATGGCTACACCTTC; CDR3: CASSRGTASNYGYTF
V: TRBV4-2; size: .; J: TRBJ2-7; D: .; DNA: TGTGCCAGCAGCCAAGAATCTAGACCCTACGAGCAGTACTTC; CDR3: CASSQESRPYEQYF
V: TRBV5-4; size: .; J: TRBJ1-4; D: .; DNA: TGTGCCAGCAGCAATCGGAGAACTAATGAAAAACTGTTTTTT; CDR3: CASSNRRTNEKLFF
V: TRBV15; size: .; J: TRBJ2-2; D: TRBD1; DNA: TGTGCCACCAGCAGAGAAGGTCGGACAGGAGAGACCGGGGAGCTGTTTTTT; CDR3: CATSREGRTGETGELFF
V: TRBV10-3; size: .; J: TRBJ2-5; D: .; DNA: TGTGCCATCAGCGCCCAGGGTCCCCAGGAGACCCAGTACTTC; CDR3: CAISAQGPQETQYF
V: TRBV18; size: few; J: TRBJ2-1; D: TRBD1; DNA: TGTGCCAGCTCGCCGAACAGGGGAAGGGAGCAGTTCTTC; CDR3: CASSPNRGREQFF
V: TRBV28; size: .; J: TRBJ2-7; D: .; DNA: TGTGCCAGCAGTTTATACCGGGACATCTACGAGCAGTACTTC; CDR3: CASSLYRDIYEQYF
V: TRBV18; size: .; J: TRBJ1-1; D: TRBD1; DNA: TGTGCCAGCTCACCACAGCAGACAGGGGGTCACACTGAAGCTTTCTTT; CDR3: CASSPQQTGGHTEAFF
V: TRBV5-1; size: .; J: TRBJ2-2; D: TRBD2; DNA: TGCGCCAGCAGCGGAGCGGGAGGCCAGAACACCGGGGAGCTGTTTTTT; CDR3: CASSGAGGQNTGELFF
V: TRBV28; size: .; J: TRBJ2-2; D: TRBD1; DNA: TGTGCCAGCAGTCCGGGACAGCACAACACCGGGGAGCTGTTTTTT; CDR3: CASSPGQHNTGELFF
V: TRBV7-9; size: few; J: TRBJ2-6; D: TRBD1; DNA: TGTGCCAGCAGCGGGACAGGGTCTGGGGCCAACGTCCTGACTTTC; CDR3: CASSGTGSGANVLTF
V: TRBV19; size: few; J: TRBJ2-2; D: TRBD1; DNA: TGTGCCAGTACCTTTGGGACAGGGGGCGACACCGGGGAGCTGTTTTTT; CDR3: CASTFGTGGDTGELFF
V: TRBV5-1; size: few; J: TRBJ1-4; D: .; DNA: TGCGCCAGCAGCGTTAACCCCGGGGTCGGAGGGGAAAAACTGTTTTTT; CDR3: CASSVNPGVGGEKLFF
V: TRBV28; size: .; J: TRBJ2-7; D: .; DNA: TGTGCCAGCAGTCACAAGCGCCGGGGCTACGAGCAGTACTTC; CDR3: CASSHKRRGYEQYF
V: TRBV7-3; size: .; J: TRBJ2-3; D: .; DNA: TGTGCCAGCAGCCCCGGGGGGCGCGCAGGCACAGATACGCAGTATTTT; CDR3: CASSPGGRAGTDTQYF
V: TRBV6-6; size: .; J: TRBJ2-7; D: TRBD1; DNA: TGTGCCAGCAGTGTACCCGGGACAGACGAGCAGTACTTC; CDR3: CASSVPGTDEQYF